The clone carrying this T cell receptor (beta chain) has a single count. The data belong to a study of shared clonotypes between healthy human individuals. When replicate PCRs were run on sorted subsets, they used roughly 0.2 ug DNA, about 30,000 T cell genomes. Method: immunoSEQ multiplex PCR; TCRdb's copy keeps in-frame clones and lacks some. The sample contains under 1 million clones, almost 95% of which appear only once. CD45RO-negative, CCR7-selected cells formed the naive CD8 fraction, which excluded terminally differentiated effector memory CD45RA+ cells. The clonotype was recovered from a man aged 25-45 years in good health. The sequenced sample was naive CD8+ T cells sorted from blood.

As DNA, the CDR3 is TGCAGCGTCGACTTAGAGGGGATCGGGGAGCTGTTTTTT. Translated: CSVDLEGIGELFF. V is TRBV29-1 and J is TRBJ2-2; D tentatively fits TRBD1 or TRBD2 (5 bases each). The V gene lost 6 bases and the J gene lost 7 bases, with 15 bases spanning the gap. Germline V gene lookup returns CDR1 SQVTM and CDR2 ANQGSEA. The CDR3 is 13 amino acids.